The 10 T cell receptor beta chains listed next were all sequenced from one sample in a study of early T cells in non-severe SARS-CoV-2 infection. TCRdb itself ran the 5' RACE reads through MiXCR, one entry per CDR3 protein. The repertoire holds roughly 50,000 distinct CDR3 sequences, approximately 8% seen once, with roughly 4.2% in the top ten. Source material: whole blood. The source is an adult who was a healthcare worker with PCR-confirmed SARS-CoV-2 infection or an uninfected control (not recorded which).

This clonotype came up many times. This chain uses TRBV2 with TRBJ2-1; D remains ambiguous. V was cut by 8 bases and J by 7 bases, with 15 bases left in between. This CDR3 has 13 residues. Germline V gene sequence: CDR1 SNHLY, CDR2 FYNNEI. The CDR3 DNA reads TGTGCCAGCGAGACTGGCATGAATAATGAGCAGTTCTTC. It is translated as CASETGMNNEQFF.

J is TRBJ2-2 and V is TRBV28; TRBD2 aligns across 10 bases. This CDR3 has 16 amino acids. Trimming took 8 bases from V and 5 from J; bases not matched to a gene: 11. Germline-derived CDR1 and CDR2 are MDHEN and SYDVKM. The CDR3 DNA is TGTGCCAGCGGGCTAGCGGGAGCCGGTGGGACCGGGGAGCTGTTTTTT. It specifies CASGLAGAGGTGELFF.

This clonotype was detected many times. V gene TRBV20-1 combines with J gene TRBJ1-2; 7 nucleotides align to TRBD1. The CDR3 consists of 13 residues. With V trimmed by 5 bases and J by 0 bases, 3 bases remained unmatched. Germline V gene sequence: CDR1 DFQATT, CDR2 SNEGSKA (reference sequence). CDR3 sequence (DNA): TGCAGTGCTTCTGGGACAGCTAACTATGGCTACACCTTC. This translates into CSASGTANYGYTF.

This clonotype was recorded a few times. The J gene is TRBJ2-2, the V gene TRBV5-1; TRBD2 agrees at 7 bases. The germline V gene encodes CDR1 SGHRS and CDR2 YFSETQ. The CDR3 extends over 16 amino acids. After removal of 2 bases from V and 0 bases from J, the junction contained 4 bases not matched to a gene. The CDR3 DNA reads as TGCGCCAGCAGCTTAAAAGCGGGACCGAACACCGGGGAGCTGTTTTTT. This codes for CASSLKAGPNTGELFF.

The CDR3 is CSAIWLENTIYF. The CDR3 coding sequence is TGCAGTGCTATTTGGTTAGAAAACACCATATATTTT. The V gene is TRBV20-1, the J gene TRBJ1-3; D gene unclear. The V end lost 4 bases, the J end lost 6 bases, and 10 bases lay between the germline ends. The CDR3 loop spans 12 amino acids. The germline V gene encodes CDR1 DFQATT and CDR2 SNEGSKA (reference sequence).

This sequence joins TRBV7-2 and TRBJ2-7; TRBD2 matches at 11 bases. The V gene end was trimmed by 5 bases and the J gene end by 2 bases; junction bases not matched to a gene: 2. CDR1 is SGHTA and CDR2 is FQGNSA in the germline V gene. This CDR3 contains 14 residues. The CDR3 is CASSPGLAAYEQYF. For the CDR3, the DNA is TGTGCCAGCAGCCCGGGACTAGCGGCCTACGAGCAGTACTTC.

This clonotype was found many times. The rearrangement links TRBV27 to TRBJ2-3, with D possibly TRBD1 on 7 matching bases. There are 14 residues in the CDR3. Trimming left V 4 bases short and J 4 bases short, with 12 bases between. In germline, CDR1 is MNHEY, CDR2 SMNVEV (reference sequence). The CDR3 DNA reads TGTGCCAGCAGTTATTCAGGGGGGCCAGATACGCAGTATTTT. The encoded protein is CASSYSGGPDTQYF.

This clonotype was observed at least ten times. The chain joins TRBV7-2 to TRBJ1-1, with D unresolved. The CDR3 spans 12 residues. V dropped 7 bases and J dropped 1 base, with 7 bases sitting between them. Germline CDR1 SGHTA, CDR2 FQGNSA. The CDR3 DNA reads as TGTGCCAGCAAATCACCGAACACTGAAGCTTTCTTT. Its translation is CASKSPNTEAFF. The full variable domain, completed using reference TRBV7-2 and TRBJ1-1, is GAGVSQSPSNKVTEKGKDVELRCDPISGHTALYWYRQSLGQGLEFLIYFQGNSAPDKSGLPSDRFSAERTGGSVSTLTIQRTQQEDSAVYLCASKSPNTEAFFGQGTRLTVV.

This clonotype was seen repeatedly, ten times or more. The chain joins TRBV2 to TRBJ2-1; no firm D call. The V gene lost 4 bases and the J gene lost 5 bases, with 6 bases spanning the gap. CDR1 SNHLY and CDR2 FYNNEI come from the germline V gene. This CDR3 has 12 residues. The CDR3 protein is CASSVSDNEQFF. The CDR3 coding sequence is TGTGCCAGCAGTGTTTCGGACAATGAGCAGTTCTTC.

This clonotype was counted many times. V and J are TRBV7-9 and TRBJ2-1; TRBD1 is a possible D gene (6 bases). Looked up from germline, CDR1 is SEHNR and CDR2 is FQNEAQ (reference sequence). The CDR3 is 14 amino acids. Trimming left V 4 bases short and J 6 bases short, with 13 bases between. CDR3 residues: CASSSQRQANEQFF. The CDR3 coding sequence is TGTGCCAGCAGCTCCCAGAGACAGGCCAATGAGCAGTTCTTC.